This T cell receptor beta chain was obtained from a study of shared clonotypes between healthy human individuals. About the research overall: Three CD4 naive, three CD4 memory, two CD8 naive and one CD8 memory plate were used per donor.

Broader study findings: Clonotype sharing among donors was thought likely to change with sequencing depth.

The assay was run at deep level. TCRdb's copy holds only in-frame clones and misses some; the assay was immunoSEQ multiplex PCR. The sample includes over 850,000 clones, about four fifths of them seen just once. Points on this clone: The antigen is undetermined.

Germline V gives CDR1 SNHLY, CDR2 FYNNEI. The CDR3 is 14 amino acids. The ends lost 5 bases at V and 2 bases at J; junction bases unmatched: 4. This sequence was found in a man in his late teens or twenties in good health. Some clones in this sample may be carry-over from other donors' samples. This sequence joins TRBV2 and TRBJ2-3; 7 bases line up with TRBD2. Sequencing was done on a sample of memory CD4+ T cells from PBMCs. Subset defined: CD45RA-negative fraction. CDR3 loop: CASSKSGVTDTQYF. The CDR3 coding sequence is TGTGCCAGCAGTAAGAGCGGGGTCACAGATACGCAGTATTTT. The full variable domain, in which reference TRBV2 and TRBJ2-3 provide the parts outside the CDR3, is EPEVTQTPSHQVTQMGQEVILRCVPISNHLYFYWYRQILGQKVEFLVSFYNNEISEKSEIFDDQFSVERPDGSNFTLKIRSTKLEDSAMYFCASSKSGVTDTQYFGPGTRLTVL.